The 9 T cell receptor beta chains given below trace back to one sample, sequenced in a study of T cell changes during pregnancy in multiple sclerosis. Produced via immunoSEQ multiplex PCR; TCRdb's table is partial and in-frame only. The repertoire includes about 70,000 clones, approximately 92% of them detected once, and approximately 3% sits in the top ten. The sequences come from CD8+ T cells from peripheral blood mononuclear cells, collected in the third trimester of pregnancy. The receptors stem from a female donor in good health, enrolled as a control in a pregnancy study.

This chain joins TRBV4-1 and TRBJ2-7; TRBD1 matches 8 bases. The V gene's germline CDR1 is MGHRA and CDR2 YSYEKL. The CDR3 contains 13 residues. V shed 4 bases, J shed 6 bases, and the junction held 5 bases outside the gene matches. CDR3 residues: CASSPLGTGEQYF. CDR3 DNA: TGCGCCAGCAGCCCCCTAGGGACAGGCGAGCAGTACTTC.

This rearrangement joins TRBV25-1 to TRBJ2-7; the D gene is possibly TRBD2 (6 bases). There are 14 residues in the CDR3. Trimming left V 7 bases short and J 2 bases short, with 15 bases between. Germline assignment: CDR1 MGHDK and CDR2 SYGVNS. The CDR3: CASKESGSAYEQYF. The CDR3 bases are TGTGCCAGCAAAGAGTCCGGGAGTGCCTACGAGCAGTACTTC.

V is TRBV30 and J is TRBJ2-7; D is uncertain. V was pared by 8 bases and J by 2 bases, with 19 bases between. The CDR3 contains 14 residues. Germline CDR1 GTSNPN, CDR2 SVGIG (reference sequence). The CDR3 sequence is CADPLHGSPYEQYF. CDR3 nucleotide sequence: TGTGCCGATCCCCTCCATGGTAGCCCCTACGAGCAGTACTTC.

V is TRBV9 and J is TRBJ1-1; unclear D gene. This CDR3 has 13 residues. Germline CDR1 reads SGDLS; CDR2 reads YYNGEE. V lost 0 bases, J lost 1 base, and 4 bases lay in between. CDR3 sequence (DNA): TGTGCCAGCAGCGTAGACAGGAACACTGAAGCTTTCTTT. Its translation is CASSVDRNTEAFF.

This sequence joins TRBV19 and TRBJ1-1, with D perhaps matching TRBD1 (6 bases). This CDR3 is 16 amino acids long. The germline gives CDR1 LNHDA, CDR2 SQIVND (reference sequence). Deletions cut 4 bases from V and 8 bases from J, with 23 bases between. This chain's CDR3 is CASSTPTGSAPHEAFF. The CDR3 bases are TGTGCCAGTAGTACCCCTACAGGGAGTGCTCCCCACGAAGCTTTCTTT.

The CDR3 protein is CASSAWTGENSPLHF. The CDR3 nucleotides are TGTGCCAGCAGCGCCTGGACAGGGGAAAATTCACCCCTCCACTTT. V gene TRBV6-1 combines with J gene TRBJ1-6; 9 bases match TRBD1. Germline V CDR1 and CDR2: MNHNS, SASEGT. This CDR3 has 15 amino acids. V lost 6 bases, J lost 7 bases, and 7 bases stayed unmatched.

The chain uses TRBV13 and TRBJ2-1; TRBD1 matches 7 bases. V gave up 4 bases and J gave up 8 bases; unmatched junction bases: 5. This CDR3 is built from 13 residues. Germline values: CDR1 PRHDT, CDR2 FYEKMQ (reference sequence). CDR3 protein: CASSYRGAYEQFF. The CDR3 DNA follows: TGTGCCAGCAGCTACAGGGGTGCGTATGAGCAGTTCTTC.

In its sample, this clone was seen once. The chain couples TRBV29-1 to TRBJ2-7, with D perhaps matching TRBD1 (6 bases). The length of the CDR3 is 11 residues. Deletions cut 8 bases from V and 4 bases from J, with 12 bases between. Per germline, CDR1 SQVTM and CDR2 ANQGSEA. The CDR3 reads CSIRQEYEQYF. The DNA for the CDR3 is TGCAGCATTAGACAGGAATACGAGCAGTACTTC.

The gene calls are TRBV6-4 and TRBJ2-7; 7 bases fit TRBD1. V was clipped by 5 bases and J by 2 bases; unmatched bases: 6. CDR1 MRHNA and CDR2 SNTAGT come from the germline V gene. The CDR3 runs to 14 residues. The CDR3 loop is CASSPPDRPYEQYF. The CDR3, as DNA: TGTGCCAGCAGTCCGCCGGACAGGCCCTACGAGCAGTACTTC.